The 18 T cell receptor beta chains below come from one sample, sequenced in a study of CD8+CD57+ T cells in acquired aplastic anemia. Patients chosen for sequencing had shown CD8+CD57+ cell expansion by flow cytometry. TCR beta VDJ and CDR3 profiling used genomic DNA as template. TCRdb reprocessed the reads with MiXCR, giving one entry per CDR3 protein. The table has some 120,000 distinct CDR3 sequences, 58% seen once. The source material was sorted CD4+, CD8+, or CD8+CD57+ T cells (not recorded which) from PBMCs. The receptors stem from a human donor with aplastic anemia.

This rearrangement joins TRBV5-6 to TRBJ2-5; D remains unclear. V gave up 0 bases and J gave up 0 bases, with 6 bases separating them. This CDR3 spans 14 amino acids. Germline CDR1 SGHDT, CDR2 YYEEEE. CDR3 amino acids: CASSLGDDQETQYF. The CDR3 nucleotides are TGTGCCAGCAGCTTGGGTGACGACCAAGAGACCCAGTACTTC. The full variable domain, completed using reference TRBV5-6 and TRBJ2-5, is DAGVTQSPTHLIKTRGQQVTLRCSPKSGHDTVSWYQQALGQGPQFIFQYYEEEERQRGNFPDRFSGHQFPNYSSELNVNALLLGDSALYLCASSLGDDQETQYFGPGTRLLVL.

V usage is TRBV4-1 and J usage is TRBJ2-5; no firm D call. V lost 1 base, J lost 3 bases, and 6 bases lay in between. The CDR3 sequence is 13 residues long. Per the germline V gene, CDR1 is MGHRA and CDR2 is YSYEKL. In nucleotides, the CDR3 is TGCGCCAGCAGCCAAGCCGAGGAAGAGACCCAGTACTTC. Residues: CASSQAEEETQYF.

V is TRBV11-3 and J is TRBJ2-6; D not resolved. CDR1 SGHNT and CDR2 YENEEA come from the germline V gene. The length of the CDR3 is 13 residues. The germline V and J ends were trimmed by 5 bases and 2 bases, with 4 bases remaining between them. The CDR3 loop is CASSQAGANVLTF. CDR3 coding DNA: TGTGCCAGCAGCCAAGCTGGGGCCAACGTCCTGACTTTC. Full variable domain (remainder filled in from reference TRBV11-3 and TRBJ2-6): EAGVVQSPRYKIIEKKQPVAFWCNPISGHNTLYWYLQNLGQGPELLIRYENEEAVDDSQLPKDRFSAERLKGVDSTLKIQPAELGDSAVYLCASSQAGANVLTFGAGSRLTVL.

In this sample, this clonotype turned up many times. The rearrangement links TRBV5-1 to TRBJ1-2, with D maybe TRBD1 (5 bases). Germline CDR1 reads SGHRS; CDR2 reads YFSETQ. This CDR3 region has 14 residues. The V end lost 0 bases, the J end lost 3 bases, and 9 bases lay between the germline ends. DNA of the CDR3: TGCGCCAGCAGCTTGGCGGGCAGGGACTATGGCTACACCTTC. Its protein is CASSLAGRDYGYTF.

The chain joins TRBV12-5 to TRBJ2-7; no clear D gene. The V end was cut by 1 base, the J end by 2 bases, with 6 bases between. The CDR3 has 13 residues. Per germline, CDR1 LGHNT and CDR2 FRNRAP. Here the CDR3 reads CASGLGSAYEQYF. The CDR3 region has the DNA TGTGCTAGTGGTTTGGGTTCTGCCTACGAGCAGTACTTC.

This clonotype was observed a few times. This sequence joins TRBV20-1 and TRBJ1-1, with TRBD1 as a possible D gene (5 bases). This CDR3 has 14 amino acids. V was shortened by 4 bases and J by 7 bases, with 19 bases between the two germline ends. Germline V lookup: CDR1 DFQATT, CDR2 SNEGSKA (reference sequence). Written as DNA, the CDR3 is TGCAGTGCTAAGTCGGGCAGGGACCCCGGTGAAGCTTTCTTT. Its protein product is CSAKSGRDPGEAFF.

Turning to this clonotype: A junction boundary mismatches the germline segment, possibly from a read error. Here the CDR3 DNA reads TGTGCCAGCGGCTTACAGAAGAACACTGAAGCTTTCTTT. Amino acids: CASGLQKNTEAFF. The gene calls are TRBV7-2 and TRBJ1-1; D not certain. There are 13 residues in the CDR3. In germline, CDR1 is SGHTA, CDR2 FQGNSA.

The chain employs TRBV20-1 and TRBJ2-5, with a weak D call TRBD2 (5 bases). TRBJ2-7 explains the end of the DNA better; the J call may be wrong. The length of the CDR3 is 13 residues. The V gene's germline CDR1 is DFQATT and CDR2 SNEGSKA (reference sequence). CDR3 DNA: TGCAGTGCTAGAGGGTGGGAAGGAGGCGAGCAGTACTTC. Translating gives CSARGWEGGEQYF.

This clonotype came up a few times. The chain is built from TRBV10-2 and TRBJ1-1; D unresolved. Germline CDR1 is WSHSY and CDR2 is SAAADI. There are 15 residues in the CDR3. Between the trimmed V and J ends, which lost 0 bases and 1 base, there was a span of 9 bases. The CDR3 here is CASSESPLTNTEAFF. The CDR3 nucleotides are TGCGCCAGCAGTGAGTCTCCTCTTACGAACACTGAAGCTTTCTTT.

This clonotype was recorded a few times. The rearrangement joins TRBV29-1 to TRBJ2-5, with a possible D match to TRBD2 (5 bases). The CDR3 spans 15 residues. V was clipped by 4 bases and J by 0 bases, with 15 bases between them. The germline V gene encodes CDR1 SQVTM and CDR2 ANQGSEA. The DNA for the CDR3 is TGCAGCGTTGTTCTGAGTGGCGGGTACCAAGAGACCCAGTACTTC. The encoded protein is CSVVLSGGYQETQYF.

Note on this clonotype: A much larger clone lies one base from this, so it may be a read error. The V gene is TRBV11-1, the J gene TRBJ2-3; perhaps TRBD2 as D (6 bases). Germline CDR1 and CDR2: SGHAT and FQDESV (reference sequence). This CDR3 is built from 16 residues. CDR3 coding DNA: TGTGTCAGCAGCTCTAGGGCTAGCGAACCCACAGATACGCAGTATTTT. Translating it yields CVSSSRASEPTDTQYF.

The chain couples TRBV9 to TRBJ1-6; 9 bases agree with TRBD1. Per germline, CDR1 SGDLS and CDR2 YYNGEE. J gave up 7 bases and V 3 bases, and 11 bases lay outside the gene matches. The CDR3 runs 17 residues. The CDR3 protein is CASSAGTGITFNSPLHF. In DNA, the CDR3 is TGTGCCAGCAGCGCCGGGACAGGGATTACCTTCAATTCACCCCTCCACTTT.

This clonotype was picked up a small number of times. V and J are TRBV20-1 and TRBJ1-5; the match to TRBD1 covers 10 bases. The CDR3 extends over 17 amino acids. CDR1 and CDR2 (germline): DFQATT, SNEGSKA (reference sequence). V lost 1 base, J lost 5 bases, and 11 bases stayed unmatched. The CDR3 DNA sequence: TGCAGTGCTAGAGGGCGAAGGGGGACAGGGGCGGATCAGCCCCAGCATTTT. This sequence encodes CSARGRRGTGADQPQHF.

The J gene is TRBJ1-5, the V gene TRBV10-3, with 7 positions matching TRBD1. Germline-derived CDR1 and CDR2 are ENHRY and SYGVKD. This CDR3 spans 17 amino acids. V lost 10 bases and J lost 1; bases outside the gene matches: 16. The CDR3 spells CASSLAPRGASNQPQHF. CDR3 in DNA: TGTGCCAGCAGCTTAGCGCCCAGGGGGGCAAGCAATCAGCCCCAGCATTTT.

The V and J genes are TRBV10-2 and TRBJ1-1, with D perhaps matching TRBD1 (6 bases). Trimming shortened V by 10 bases and J by 0 bases, and 12 bases separated the two germline ends. This CDR3 has 13 amino acids. Germline V lookup: CDR1 WSHSY, CDR2 SAAADI. The CDR3 loop reads CATTGPMNTEAFF. For the CDR3, the DNA is TGCGCCACCACAGGGCCTATGAACACTGAAGCTTTCTTT.

This clonotype was observed a few times. V is TRBV15 and J is TRBJ1-6; maybe TRBD1 (5 bases). Germline values: CDR1 LNHNV, CDR2 YYDKDF (reference sequence). The V end lost 3 bases, the J end lost 8 bases, and 11 bases lay between the germline ends. This CDR3 region has 14 residues. The CDR3 coding sequence is TGTGCCACCAGCAGGGGCAGGGACGATTCACCCCTCCACTTT. It encodes CATSRGRDDSPLHF.

J is TRBJ2-7 and V is TRBV7-9; the match to TRBD1 covers 8 bases. CDR1 is SEHNR and CDR2 is FQNEAQ in the germline V gene (reference sequence). CDR3 size: 13 residues. The junction had 3 bases not matched to a gene; V was cut back by 5 bases and J by 3 bases. The DNA for the CDR3 is TGTGCCAGCAGCATGGGACAGGACTACGAGCAGTACTTC. Amino acid sequence: CASSMGQDYEQYF.

The V gene is TRBV20-1, the J gene TRBJ2-7; 12 positions match TRBD1. Germline values: CDR1 DFQATT, CDR2 SNEGSKA (reference sequence). This CDR3 contains 15 residues. The V gene end was trimmed by 6 bases and the J gene end by 4 bases; junction bases not matched to a gene: 10. The CDR3 here is CSASSWDRGQYEQYF. The CDR3 region has the DNA TGCAGTGCCAGCAGCTGGGACAGGGGGCAATACGAGCAGTACTTC.